This is a list of T cell receptor beta chains from one sample in a study of T cell responses to AZD1222 COVID-19 vaccine. Data came from immunoSEQ multiplex PCR; TCRdb stores just in-frame clones and leaves some out. The sample includes 70,000 or so clones, about nine tenths of them seen just once. This material consisted of peripheral blood, taken on day 0 of AZD1222 vaccination. The receptors stem from an adult in good health. The CDR3 runs from the conserved cysteine through the conserved F or W. D genes are given only for firm matches. The size of a clone is reported for some rows only, either as once, few or many, or as a class for expanded clones.

d_call,clone_size,v_call,j_call,cdr3_nt,cdr3_aa
TRBD1,-,TRBV6-2/TRBV6-3,TRBJ1-3,TGTGCCAGCACCCCCACAGGGGGAACTGGAAACACCATATATTTT,CASTPTGGTGNTIYF
-,-,TRBV4-1,TRBJ2-7,TGCGCCAGCAGCCAAGGAAGGGTTTCCTACGAGCAGTACTTC,CASSQGRVSYEQYF
-,-,TRBV5-4,TRBJ1-2,TGTGCCAGCAGCTTGGACCAGGGCGAGGGCTACACCTTC,CASSLDQGEGYTF
-,-,TRBV2,TRBJ2-7,TGTGCCAGCAGTGAAGTAGCCACAAGGTCCTACGAGCAGTACTTC,CASSEVATRSYEQYF
TRBD1,once,TRBV9,TRBJ2-3,TGTGCCAGCAGCGTAGTCGGACAGGGCGCAGATACGCAGTATTTT,CASSVVGQGADTQYF
-,-,TRBV11-3,TRBJ1-1,TGTGCCAGCAGCCGGACAGACGCCACTGAAGCTTTCTTT,CASSRTDATEAFF
-,-,TRBV19,TRBJ1-2,TGTGCCAGTAGTATCGCGTATGGCTACACCTTC,CASSIAYGYTF
-,-,TRBV4-1,TRBJ1-5,TGCGCCAGCAGCCCACAGGGATCGGATAGCAATCAGCCCCAGCATTTT,CASSPQGSDSNQPQHF
TRBD2,-,TRBV6-6,TRBJ2-2,TGTGCCAGCACGGGGGGGTTGATCGGGGAGCTGTTTTTT,CASTGGLIGELFF
TRBD1,-,TRBV27,TRBJ1-6,TGTGCCAGCAGTAACGGACAGGGTTTCTATAATTCACCCCTCCACTTT,CASSNGQGFYNSPLHF
-,once,TRBV7-9,TRBJ1-4,TGTGCCAGCAGCTTAGTGGGGGGAGCTAATGAAAAACTGTTTTTT,CASSLVGGANEKLFF
TRBD2,-,TRBV27,TRBJ2-1,TGTGCCAGCAGTTCCCCGACTAGCGGGAGGGATCACAATGAGCAGTTCTTC,CASSSPTSGRDHNEQFF
-,few,TRBV6-1,TRBJ2-2,TGTGCCAGCAATGAAAGACCCACCGGGGAGCTGTTTTTT,CASNERPTGELFF
-,-,TRBV5-1,TRBJ2-3,TGCGCCAGCAGCTTGGGGGAGAGCACAGATACGCAGTATTTT,CASSLGESTDTQYF
-,few,TRBV7-2,TRBJ1-3,TGTGCCAGCAGCCACCTGGGGGGGGCGAATCCTGGAAACACCATATATTTT,CASSHLGGANPGNTIYF
-,-,TRBV2,TRBJ1-5,TGTGCCGGAAGACAGGCCTACAATCAGCCCCAGCATTTT,CAGRQAYNQPQHF
-,-,TRBV9,TRBJ1-6,TGTGCCAGCAGCGTAGGGGGCGGACTGAATTCACCCCTCCACTTT,CASSVGGGLNSPLHF
-,-,TRBV19,TRBJ2-3,TGTGCCAGTAGTATAGCCGGGGCAGGTGCAGATACGCAGTATTTT,CASSIAGAGADTQYF
TRBD1,once,TRBV6-4,TRBJ2-7,TGTGCCAAATGCTTGACAGGGTGTGGCGAGCAGTACTTC,CAKCLTGCGEQYF
-,-,TRBV10-3,TRBJ2-2,TGTGCCATCAGTGGACAGAACACCGGGGAGCTGTTTTTT,CAISGQNTGELFF
TRBD2,-,TRBV19,TRBJ2-3,TGTGCCAGTAGTATTAGACTAGCGGGAGTGACAGATACGCAGTATTTT,CASSIRLAGVTDTQYF
TRBD1,few,TRBV5-6,TRBJ1-2,TGTGCCAGCAGCTTGTGGACAGGAGCTCCGTACACCTTC,CASSLWTGAPYTF
-,-,TRBV6-5,TRBJ1-2,TGTGCCAGCAGCGCGGGGAACTATGGCTACACCTTC,CASSAGNYGYTF
-,-,TRBV6-4,TRBJ2-2,TGTGCCAGCAGTGTATCGACGGCCGGGGAGCTGTTTTTT,CASSVSTAGELFF
-,-,TRBV18,TRBJ2-5,TGTGCCAGCTACTTCGGCCAGAATCGGCAGACCCAGTACTTC,CASYFGQNRQTQYF
TRBD2,-,TRBV7-2,TRBJ2-7,TGTGCCAGCAGCTTAAACAGCGGGGGGGCCTACGAGCAGTACTTC,CASSLNSGGAYEQYF
TRBD2,few,TRBV24-1,TRBJ2-1,TGTGCCACCAGTGATGGGGGGACGGGAGGCAGAGTCGAGCAGTTCTTC,CATSDGGTGGRVEQFF
-,-,TRBV25-1,TRBJ2-5,TGTGCCAGCAGTGAGTCCGGGACAACCCCCGCGGAGACCCAGTACTTC,CASSESGTTPAETQYF
-,-,TRBV30,TRBJ2-6,TGTGCCTGGAGTGTACGGGGGGCCGGGGCCAACGTCCTGACTTTC,CAWSVRGAGANVLTF
-,-,TRBV18,TRBJ1-2,TGTGCCAGCTCACCAGAGGCGGGTAGCTATGGCTACACCTTC,CASSPEAGSYGYTF
-,-,TRBV7-8,TRBJ2-5,TGTGCCAGCAGCCCCTCTTCAGTTCAAGAGACCCAGTACTTC,CASSPSSVQETQYF
-,-,TRBV12-3/TRBV12-4,TRBJ2-5,TGTGCCAGCAGTAGGGGAGAGTGGGAGACCCAGTACTTC,CASSRGEWETQYF
TRBD2,-,TRBV4-3,TRBJ2-1,TGCGCCCGCAGCCGGGGGTTAGCGGGGGGGCCGCCCGCCAATGAGCAGTTCTTC,CARSRGLAGGPPANEQFF
-,-,TRBV6-1,TRBJ1-2,TGTGCCAGCAGTGAACTGTTAGGTGGCTACACCTTC,CASSELLGGYTF
-,-,TRBV15,TRBJ2-7,TGTGCCACCAGCAAGAACATCCGCCTTGGGCAGTACTTC,CATSKNIRLGQYF